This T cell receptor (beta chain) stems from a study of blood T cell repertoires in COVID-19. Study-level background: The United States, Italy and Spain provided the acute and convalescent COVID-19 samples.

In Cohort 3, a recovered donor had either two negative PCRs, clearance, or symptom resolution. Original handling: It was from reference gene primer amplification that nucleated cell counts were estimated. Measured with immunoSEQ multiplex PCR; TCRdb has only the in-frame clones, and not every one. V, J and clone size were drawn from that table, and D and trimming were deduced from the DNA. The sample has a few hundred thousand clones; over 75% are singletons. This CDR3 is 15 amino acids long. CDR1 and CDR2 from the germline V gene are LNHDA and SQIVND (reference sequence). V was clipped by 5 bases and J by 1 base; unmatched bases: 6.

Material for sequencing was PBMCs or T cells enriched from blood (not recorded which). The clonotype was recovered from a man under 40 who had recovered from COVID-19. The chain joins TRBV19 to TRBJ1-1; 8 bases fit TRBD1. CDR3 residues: CASSLAGTGNTEAFF. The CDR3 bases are TGTGCCAGTAGTCTCGCCGGGACAGGGAACACTGAAGCTTTCTTT.